This TCR beta chain was profiled in a study of CD8+CD57+ T cells in acquired aplastic anemia. Across the study: DNA per sorted CD4+ or CD8+ sample ranged 0.2 to 27.4 ug, averaging roughly 3.2 ug.

CD8+CD57+ cell expansion had been shown by flow cytometry in patients chosen for sequencing. Every patient had severe acquired aplastic anemia. The blood sampling took place in patients who had so far received no therapy. This clonotype was counted at least ten times. Antigen: not known. The V end was cut by 6 bases, the J end by 1 base, with 13 bases between. This CDR3 has 14 residues. Germline V gives CDR1 SGDLS, CDR2 YYNGEE. Using genomic DNA as the template, TCR beta VDJ and CDR3 profiling was carried out. Each CDR3 protein is one row after TCRdb ran MiXCR on the reads. The sample holds some 120,000 distinct CDR3 sequences, nearly 40% seen once. Study-level results: Over 25 CD8+ CDR3 sequences occurred in both the patients and the controls.

The sequenced material came from sorted CD4+, CD8+, or CD8+CD57+ T cells (not recorded which) from PBMCs. The J gene is TRBJ1-1, the V gene TRBV9; a weak D match, TRBD1 (6 bases). This TCR was recovered from a human donor with aplastic anemia. Written as DNA, the CDR3 is TGTGCCAGCAACCCCCAGACAGGGAACACTGAAGCTTTCTTT. Encoded protein: CASNPQTGNTEAFF.